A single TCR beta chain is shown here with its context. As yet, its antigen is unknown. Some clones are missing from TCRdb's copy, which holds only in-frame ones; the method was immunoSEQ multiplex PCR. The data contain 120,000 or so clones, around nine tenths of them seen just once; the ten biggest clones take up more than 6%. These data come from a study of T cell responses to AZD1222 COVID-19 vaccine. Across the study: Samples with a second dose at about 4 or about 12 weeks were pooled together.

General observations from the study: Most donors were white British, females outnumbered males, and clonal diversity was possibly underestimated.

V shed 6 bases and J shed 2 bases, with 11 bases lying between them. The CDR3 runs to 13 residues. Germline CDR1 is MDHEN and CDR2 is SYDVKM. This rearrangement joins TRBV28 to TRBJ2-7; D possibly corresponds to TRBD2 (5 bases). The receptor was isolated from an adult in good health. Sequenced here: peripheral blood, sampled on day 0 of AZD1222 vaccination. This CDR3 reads CASRAGQAYEQYF. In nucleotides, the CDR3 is TGTGCCAGCAGGGCGGGCCAGGCCTACGAGCAGTACTTC.